One T cell receptor (beta chain) is described in this entry. This specimen belongs to a study of cytomegalovirus exposure and HLA in healthy donors. The wider study: Out of 398 genotyped donors, approximately 84% belonged to the Caucasian-associated ancestry cluster.

In the PCR, 60 Vbeta and 13 Jbeta primers were used. Repertoires were generated with immunoSEQ multiplex PCR, while TCRdb's copy carries only in-frame clones and drops some. The data include 25,000 to 30,000 clones; the top ten clones carry approximately 0.69%. The TCR comes from a man aged 25 to 40 in good health and CMV-seronegative. The sequenced sample was PBMCs.

The CDR3 protein is CASSLEGNNRGYGYTF. In nucleotides, the CDR3 is TGTGCCAGCAGCTTGGAGGGGAACAATCGGGGATATGGCTACACCTTC. V gene TRBV7-2 combines with J gene TRBJ1-2, with a weak D call TRBD1 (5 bases). V gave up 3 bases and J gave up 5 bases, with 19 bases separating them. The V gene's germline CDR1 is SGHTA and CDR2 FQGNSA. This CDR3 is 16 amino acids long.